This T cell receptor (beta chain) was documented in a study of cytomegalovirus exposure and HLA in healthy donors. Findings and limits, study-wide: Published work reported that the classifier diagnosed cytomegalovirus status with high specificity and sensitivity. Cytomegalovirus association was assigned to some 160 TCR beta chains.

Researchers ran the PCR with 60 Vbeta and 13 Jbeta primers. TCRdb's copy holds only in-frame clones and misses some; the assay was immunoSEQ multiplex PCR. The profile shows tens of thousands of clones, roughly 72% of them singletons. With V trimmed by 6 bases and J by 4 bases, 13 bases remained unmatched. The CDR3 runs to 16 residues. Germline V gives CDR1 MDHEN, CDR2 SYDVKM. Points on this clone: Antigen specificity is unknown.

This receptor was obtained from a woman aged 45-65 years in good health and CMV-seropositive. The chain carries TRBV28 and TRBJ1-1, with 8 bases that match TRBD1. The sequencing sample was made of PBMCs. The CDR3 reads CASSQGGQGAGTEAFF. CDR3 nucleotide sequence: TGTGCCAGCAGCCAGGGTGGGCAGGGGGCGGGCACTGAAGCTTTCTTT.